This passage covers 6 T cell receptor beta chains from one sample sequenced in a study of neurological immune-mediated disorders. TCRdb re-called the 5' RACE reads with MiXCR, one entry per CDR3 protein. The sample has some 70,000 distinct CDR3 sequences, about 3.4% seen once. The sequenced material came from PBMCs. Receptor source: a middle-aged man with multiple sclerosis.

This clonotype was counted at least ten times. The CDR3 sequence is CASSLSINEQFF. As DNA, the CDR3 is TGTGCCAGCAGTTTATCGATCAATGAGCAGTTCTTC. This chain connects TRBV28 to TRBJ2-1; unclear D gene. Trimming removed 1 base from V and 6 bases from J, with 4 bases in between. The CDR3 covers 12 residues. CDR1 is MDHEN and CDR2 is SYDVKM in the germline V gene.

This clonotype appeared many times. V and J are TRBV7-9 and TRBJ2-1; D perhaps matches TRBD2 (6 bases). This CDR3 has 15 residues. The ends were cut back, 4 bases at V and 7 bases at J, with 17 bases in the middle. Germline V CDR1 and CDR2: SEHNR, FQNEAQ (reference sequence). CDR3 residues: CASSSVGTVGNEQFF. The DNA for the CDR3 is TGTGCCAGCAGCTCAGTAGGGACTGTAGGTAATGAGCAGTTCTTC.

In this sample, this clonotype turned up many times. The chain links TRBV5-6 to TRBJ2-5; 7 nucleotides match TRBD2. CDR1 and CDR2 from the germline V gene are SGHDT and YYEEEE. V was clipped by 5 bases and J by 1 base; unmatched bases: 8. The CDR3 has 15 amino acids. DNA of the CDR3: TGTGCCAGCAGATCGCTAGCGGATCGCCAAGAGACCCAGTACTTC. This sequence encodes CASRSLADRQETQYF.

This clonotype has ten or more counts. This sequence joins TRBV6-6 and TRBJ1-5; no clear D. This CDR3 has 15 residues. The germline V gene has CDR1 MNHNY and CDR2 SVGAGI (reference sequence). Trimming stripped 6 bases from V and 5 bases from J, with 17 bases between. The CDR3 DNA follows: TGTGCCAGCAGCGGGTCGCAGGCCGGAGATCAGCCCCAGCATTTT. It encodes CASSGSQAGDQPQHF.

This clonotype was detected many times. CDR3 coding DNA: TGCAGTGCTACGCCACGGGACACGGTGTTCTATGGCTACACCTTC. Protein product: CSATPRDTVFYGYTF. The rearrangement joins TRBV20-1 to TRBJ1-2; D may be TRBD1 (6 bases). From germline, CDR1 is DFQATT and CDR2 SNEGSKA (reference sequence). Trimming took off 4 bases at V and 4 bases at J, with 19 bases between the two ends. The CDR3 sequence is 15 residues long.

This clonotype showed up many times. This chain links TRBV7-8 with TRBJ1-1, with D tentatively TRBD1 (5 bases). V gave up 2 bases and J gave up 5 bases, with 12 bases separating them. This CDR3 is built from 14 residues. Germline-derived CDR1 and CDR2 are SGHVS and FQNEAQ. CDR3 in amino acids: CASSLSEGATEAFF. In nucleotides, the CDR3 is TGTGCCAGCAGCTTATCTGAAGGGGCAACTGAAGCTTTCTTT.